The next 11 T cell receptor beta chains were all read from a single sample in a study of control samples from healthy donors and cancer patients. Clones were read by immunoSEQ multiplex PCR, and TCRdb kept only the in-frame ones, dropping some. The sample has some 100,000 clones; 88% are singletons. Sample: blood. The source of these receptors is a man aged 25 to 40 in good health.

The chain employs TRBV27 and TRBJ1-5; D possibly corresponds to TRBD1 (5 bases). The V end lost 5 bases, the J end lost 11 bases, and 19 bases lay between the germline ends. CDR1 is MNHEY and CDR2 is SMNVEV in the germline V gene (reference sequence). The CDR3 length is 14 residues. CDR3 nucleotides: TGTGCCAGCAGTCTCGGTTCGGGGGTGAGGTCCCAGCATTTT. Its protein product is CASSLGSGVRSQHF.

This clone was counted a few times. This CDR3 is CASSVQGVNQPQHF. The CDR3 DNA sequence: TGTGCCAGCAGTGTACAGGGGGTCAATCAGCCCCAGCATTTT. V and J are TRBV2 and TRBJ1-5; 8 nucleotides line up with TRBD1. J gave up 3 bases and V 4 bases, and 2 bases lay outside the gene matches. The CDR3 is 14 amino acids. Germline V gives CDR1 SNHLY, CDR2 FYNNEI.

The genes are TRBV11-3 and TRBJ2-3; the match to TRBD2 covers 16 bases. CDR3 length: 17 residues. From germline, CDR1 is SGHNT and CDR2 YENEEA. Losses at the gene ends were 5 bases for V and 3 bases for J; bases not matched to a gene: 5. CDR3 region: CASSRGLAGGPTDTQYF. For the CDR3, the DNA is TGTGCCAGCAGCCGGGGACTAGCGGGAGGGCCGACAGATACGCAGTATTTT.

The chain uses TRBV19 and TRBJ2-7, with TRBD2 matching over 10 bases. The CDR3 runs 15 residues. V shed 5 bases and J 2 bases; nucleotides not matched to a gene: 6. Germline V gives CDR1 LNHDA, CDR2 SQIVND (reference sequence). CDR3 loop: CASSRTSGTTYEQYF. DNA of the CDR3: TGTGCCAGTAGTCGGACTAGCGGTACTACCTACGAGCAGTACTTC.

This rearrangement joins TRBV30 to TRBJ1-1; D call uncertain. CDR1 and CDR2 (germline): GTSNPN, SVGIG (reference sequence). CDR3 length: 13 residues. V was pared by 5 bases and J by 1 base, with 11 bases between. The DNA of the CDR3 is TGTGCCTGGGTGAGATCAGCGAACACTGAAGCTTTCTTT. Translation gives CAWVRSANTEAFF. The full variable domain, with the rest looked up from reference TRBV30 and TRBJ1-1, is SQTIHQWPATLVQPVGSPLSLECTVEGTSNPNLYWYRQAAGRGLQLLFYSVGIGQISSEVPQNLSASRPQDRQFILSSKKLLLSDSGFYLCAWVRSANTEAFFGQGTRLTVV.

The CDR3 is CASSQNSGPGETQYF. The CDR3 nucleotides read TGTGCCAGCAGCCAAAATTCGGGGCCTGGAGAGACCCAGTACTTC. This rearrangement joins TRBV3-1 (or the pseudogene TRBV3-2) to TRBJ2-5; the D call may be TRBD1 or TRBD2 (5 bases each). This CDR3 has 15 residues. Between the trimmed V and J ends, which lost 2 bases and 4 bases, there was a span of 14 bases. In germline, CDR1 is LGHDT, CDR2 YNNKEL (reference sequence).

The chain has TRBV14 and TRBJ2-7, with D perhaps matching TRBD2 (6 bases). With 0 bases removed from V and 6 bases from J, the gap between germline ends came to 9 bases. Germline V gene sequence: CDR1 SGHDN, CDR2 FVKESK. The CDR3 is 13 residues long. The CDR3 region is CASSQDRRGEQYF. Written as DNA, the CDR3 is TGTGCCAGCAGCCAAGATCGGAGGGGCGAGCAGTACTTC.

The chain links TRBV7-2 to TRBJ2-7, with D uncertain. Germline values: CDR1 SGHTA, CDR2 FQGNSA. Trimming removed 0 bases at V and 5 bases at J, with 11 bases between. This CDR3 contains 14 residues. Written as DNA, the CDR3 is TGTGCCAGCAGCTTAGCGGGCCCTAGGAACGAGCAGTACTTC. It is translated as CASSLAGPRNEQYF.

The rearrangement joins TRBV27 to TRBJ2-1, with TRBD2 identical over 14 bases. The germline gives CDR1 MNHEY, CDR2 SMNVEV (reference sequence). The ends lost 5 bases at V and 7 bases at J; junction bases unmatched: 7. The length of the CDR3 is 16 residues. For the CDR3, the DNA is TGTGCCAGCAGTCCAGGGACTAGCGGGAGAGTGAATGAGCAGTTCTTC. The encoded protein is CASSPGTSGRVNEQFF.

The rearrangement uses TRBV7-9 and TRBJ2-7; D is possibly TRBD1 (6 bases). The CDR3 totals 13 residues. Germline CDR1 reads SEHNR; CDR2 reads FQNEAQ (reference sequence). V was pared by 5 bases and J by 3 bases, with 11 bases between. CDR3 in amino acids: CASSLRQDYEQYF. The CDR3, as DNA: TGTGCCAGCAGCCTTAGACAGGACTACGAGCAGTACTTC. The full variable domain, its missing parts supplied by reference TRBV7-9 and TRBJ2-7, is DTGVSQNPRHKITKRGQNVTFRCDPISEHNRLYWYRQTLGQGPEFLTYFQNEAQLEKSRLLSDRFSAERPKGSFSTLEIQRTEQGDSAMYLCASSLRQDYEQYFGPGTRLTVT.

CDR3 sequence (DNA): TGTGCCAGCAGTGAATGGGACAGGGGGTCCTACGAGCAGTACTTC. It yields the protein CASSEWDRGSYEQYF. This chain uses TRBV2 with TRBJ2-7; 11 bases fit TRBD1. The CDR3 is 15 residues long. Trimming cost V 2 bases and J 1 base; bases outside gene matches: 1. Looked up from germline, CDR1 is SNHLY and CDR2 is FYNNEI.